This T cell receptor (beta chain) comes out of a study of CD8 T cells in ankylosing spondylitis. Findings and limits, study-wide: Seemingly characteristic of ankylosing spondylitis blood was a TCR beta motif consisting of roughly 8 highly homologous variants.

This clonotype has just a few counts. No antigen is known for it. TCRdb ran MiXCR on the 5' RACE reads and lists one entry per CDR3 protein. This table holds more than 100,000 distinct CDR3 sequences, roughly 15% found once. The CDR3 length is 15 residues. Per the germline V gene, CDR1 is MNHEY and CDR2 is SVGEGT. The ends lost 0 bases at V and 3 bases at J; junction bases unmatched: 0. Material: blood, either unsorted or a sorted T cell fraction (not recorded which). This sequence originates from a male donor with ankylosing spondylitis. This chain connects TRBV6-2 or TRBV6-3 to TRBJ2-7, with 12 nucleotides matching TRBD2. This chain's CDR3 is CASSYSTSGSYEQYF. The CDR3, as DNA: TGTGCCAGCAGTTACTCGACTAGCGGGAGCTACGAGCAGTACTTC.